The 4 T cell receptor beta chains listed next were all sequenced from one sample in a study of response to subunit inactivated influenza vaccine (dated by TCRdb to between 2018 and 2020). To prepare the library, RT-PCR was applied. The reads were generated on an Illumina HiSeq 2500. TCRdb ran its own pipeline on the public reads, namely fastp trimming at Q25 and MiXCR clone calling, and kept in-frame beta chains. Rows with one shared CDR3 protein collapse into an entry with the most common genes and DNA. The table for this sample lists approximately 500,000 distinct CDR3 sequences; roughly 13% of them were counted only once. In total, the top ten clones hold less than 15% of the sample. According to the study, the label for this sample's time point signals: approximately 40 days after influenza vaccine administration. Sequencing was performed on PBMCs from blood, taken about 40 days after vaccination. The receptors were sampled from a man aged 45 to 65 who received an inactivated influenza vaccine. Donor details come from another sample of the same person, matched by shared clones.

The gene calls are TRBV20-1 and TRBJ2-5, with 8 bases matching TRBD2. V was clipped by 1 base and J by 1 base; unmatched bases: 2. The germline V gene encodes CDR1 DFQATT and CDR2 SNEGSKA (reference sequence). CDR3 length: 14 amino acids. CDR3 region: CSARVSGIQETQYF. The CDR3 DNA reads TGCAGTGCTAGAGTTAGCGGGATCCAAGAGACCCAGTACTTC.

The rearrangement uses TRBV5-6 and TRBJ2-7; D may match TRBD1 or TRBD2 (5 bases each). Looked up from germline, CDR1 is SGHDT and CDR2 is YYEEEE. The CDR3 has 15 amino acids. The V end lost 5 bases, the J end lost 7 bases, and 22 bases lay between the germline ends. The CDR3 DNA follows: TGTGCCAGCAGACCTCTTGGTGAGGGGCCCGGGGAGCAGTACTTC. It specifies CASRPLGEGPGEQYF.

This clonotype was observed a handful of times. CDR3 nucleotides: TGTGCCAGCACTAGGGGGGCAGGGGGCGTGAACATTCAGTACTTC. Translated: CASTRGAGGVNIQYF. The genes are TRBV12-3 or TRBV12-4 and TRBJ2-4, with TRBD1 matching 8 bases. V was pared by 7 bases and J by 7 bases, with 12 bases of the junction left unmatched. CDR3 length equals 15 residues.

The rearrangement links TRBV29-1 to TRBJ2-1; D is possibly TRBD1 or TRBD2 (6 bases each). The V end was cut by 7 bases, the J end by 9 bases, with 13 bases between. From germline, CDR1 is SQVTM and CDR2 ANQGSEA. This CDR3 is built from 11 residues. The CDR3 loop reads CSAKRGAEQFF. As DNA, the CDR3 is TGCAGCGCAAAAAGGGGGGCTGAGCAGTTCTTC.